This T cell receptor (beta chain) was identified in a study of CD8 T cells in ankylosing spondylitis (dated by TCRdb to the late 2010s). Regarding the study in general: The study set out to find disease-linked TCR variants by profiling T cell receptor beta repertoires in ankylosing spondylitis patients and healthy donors. Peripheral blood samples were taken, and synovial fluid was additionally collected from ankylosing spondylitis patients. The full study cohort comprised about 25 ankylosing spondylitis patients and 85 to 120 healthy donors.

The sequencer listed for this sample is Illumina HiSeq 2500. TCR beta libraries were prepared by quantitative 5'-RACE with molecular barcodes. The study's own analysis went as follows. A new computational method, built on a probabilistic model of VDJ rearrangement, was used to identify disease-linked TCR variants. TCRdb took the public reads, trimmed them with fastp at Q25, ran MiXCR for clone calling and kept in-frame beta chains. Every distinct CDR3 protein forms one entry, paired with its most common genes and DNA. The V and J calls follow TCRdb's processing rather than the paper's. The sample table lists more than 95,000 distinct CDR3 sequences, about 8.3% of them with a count of one. The ten largest account for 9.9% of the sample. CDR1 and CDR2 (DFQATT, SNEGSKA) derive from the germline V gene (reference sequence). From the cysteine through the phenylalanine, the CDR3 covers 15 amino acids. Only the CDR3 part of the read is kept: 45 bases, read in frame from the first base. Trimmed from V: 3 bases; trimmed from J: 4 bases; junction bases lacking a gene match: 7.

This clonotype has at least ten counts. Its recognized antigen is unknown. No much larger clone exists at a distance of one base, and base qualities are not known. Here is what the overall study found, with its caveats: Blood from ankylosing spondylitis patients appeared to be characterized by a TCR beta motif composed of eight highly homologous amino acid variants. The disease-linked clones were reported as significantly enriched in matched synovial fluid samples from ankylosing spondylitis patients. Some TCR beta motif variants had previously been reported in synovial fluid and blood of reactive arthritis patients, which suggested common disease-initiation mechanisms. The disease-linked clones had a CD8+ phenotype and were found at relatively low frequencies in peripheral blood.

The sample comprised blood, either unsorted or a sorted T cell fraction (not recorded which). The clonotype comes from a male donor with ankylosing spondylitis or in good health (not recorded which). The sequence is built from TRBV20-1 and TRBJ2-1; 9 middle bases align to TRBD2. Here is the DNA: TGCAGTGCTAGTCGCTCGCTAGCGGGGTACAATGAGCAGTTCTTC. It codes for CSASRSLAGYNEQFF.